This T cell receptor beta chain was sequenced during a study of blood T cell repertoires in COVID-19. Study in general: Collection of acute and convalescent COVID-19 samples took place in the United States, Italy and Spain. T cells, B-cell-depleted T cells, or PBMCs supplied cDNA or gDNA.

This clone occurred a few times. Per the study methods: The assay estimated nucleated cells by amplifying reference gene primers. The data were produced by immunoSEQ multiplex PCR, yet TCRdb's version contains in-frame clones alone and is incomplete. V, J and clone size are taken as reported in that table, and D and trimming were inferred from the DNA itself. In the table there are approximately 110,000 clones, roughly 80% of which are singletons. The CDR3 extends over 13 amino acids. CDR1 and CDR2 from the germline V gene are MDHEN and SYDVKM. V was cut by 6 bases and J by 5 bases, with 11 bases left in between.

The J gene is TRBJ1-3, the V gene TRBV28; D is undetermined. The clonotype originates from a woman in her sixties or seventies with acute or convalescent COVID-19. Sample: peripheral blood. This CDR3 is CASSPGARNTIYF. The DNA for the CDR3 is TGTGCCAGCAGCCCGGGAGCCCGAAACACCATATATTTT. The full variable domain, in which reference TRBV28 and TRBJ1-3 provide the parts outside the CDR3, is DVKVTQSSRYLVKRTGEKVFLECVQDMDHENMFWYRQDPGLGLRLIYFSYDVKMKEKGDIPEGYSVSREKKERFSLILESASTNQTSMYLCASSPGARNTIYFGEGSWLTVV.